This T cell receptor (beta chain) stems from a study of vaccination and CD4 T cells after COVID-19. This CDR3 has 12 amino acids. Trimming cost V 5 bases and J 4 bases, with 5 bases left between them. Germline lookup yields CDR1 KGHDR and CDR2 SFDVKD. This clonotype was found a few times. TCRdb used MiXCR to reprocess the PCR reads, holding one entry per CDR3 protein. The repertoire holds about 30,000 distinct CDR3 sequences, with 49% as singletons. Time point noted: late sampling 161 to 241 days after vaccination in three convalescent patients. The specimen comprised CD4+ T cells from blood, sampled about 7 months after SARS-CoV-2 vaccination. The V call is TRBV24-1, the J call TRBJ1-5; D not resolved. The TCR originated in a human donor who had recovered from COVID-19. The CDR3 sequence: CATSVGNQPQHF. CDR3 nucleotide sequence: TGTGCCACCAGTGTCGGAAATCAGCCCCAGCATTTT.